Listed below are T cell receptor beta chains from one sample, sequenced in a study of CD8 T cells in ankylosing spondylitis. Using its own MiXCR run on the 5' RACE reads, TCRdb lists one record per CDR3 protein. The sample contains 250,000 to 300,000 distinct CDR3 sequences, about 18% of which appear only once. Material for sequencing was blood, either unsorted or a sorted T cell fraction (not recorded which). The source is a male donor with ankylosing spondylitis or in good health (not recorded which). The CDR3 runs from the conserved cysteine through the conserved F or W. D genes are given only for firm matches. A clone size is listed for some rows: how often the clone was seen (once, few, many), or a class if it is expanded.

size	D	V	J	CDR3	DNA
NA	NA	TRBV7-2	TRBJ2-1	CASSLVSPRYNEQFF	TGTGCCAGCAGCTTAGTCAGTCCACGGTACAATGAGCAGTTCTTC
many	NA	TRBV6-2/TRBV6-3	TRBJ2-2	CASSYVNTGELFF	TGTGCCAGCAGTTACGTAAACACCGGGGAGCTGTTTTTT
once	TRBD2	TRBV9	TRBJ2-1	CASSVALAATIHDNEQFF	TGTGCCAGCAGCGTAGCACTAGCGGCAACCATTCACGACAATGAGCAGTTCTTC
NA	TRBD1	TRBV3-1	TRBJ1-2	CASSPWTGGFYGYTF	TGTGCCAGCAGCCCCTGGACAGGGGGCTTCTATGGCTACACCTTC
many	NA	TRBV7-3	TRBJ2-5	CASSLSGSTGETQYF	TGTGCCAGCAGCTTATCGGGATCCACGGGGGAGACCCAGTACTTC
few	NA	TRBV20-1	TRBJ2-2	CSASGTFPGELFF	TGCAGTGCTAGCGGAACATTCCCCGGGGAGCTGTTTTTT
few	NA	TRBV18	TRBJ1-2	CASSPNGEQGHYGYTF	TGTGCCAGCTCACCAAACGGGGAACAGGGTCACTATGGCTACACCTTC
few	TRBD2	TRBV5-6	TRBJ2-3	CASSSLAGYSSTDTQYF	TGTGCCAGCAGTTCGTTAGCGGGATATTCGTCCACAGATACGCAGTATTTT
many	TRBD2	TRBV3-1	TRBJ2-3	CASSQGWRGSTDTQYF	TGTGCCAGCAGCCAAGGCTGGCGGGGGAGCACAGATACGCAGTATTTT
few	TRBD1	TRBV6-1	TRBJ2-1	CASRHGQGASSYNEQFF	TGTGCCAGCAGACACGGACAGGGGGCGAGTTCCTACAATGAGCAGTTCTTC
few	NA	TRBV5-1	TRBJ2-2	CASRRSVYGELFF	TGCGCCAGCAGGCGGTCCGTTTACGGGGAGCTGTTTTTT
few	TRBD1	TRBV24-1	TRBJ2-1	CATSDGRTGDGYEQFF	TGTGCCACCAGTGATGGACGGACAGGGGACGGTTATGAGCAGTTCTTC
few	NA	TRBV6-1	TRBJ1-1	CAVFRGGGTEAFF	TGTGCCGTTTTTAGGGGGGGCGGCACTGAAGCTTTCTTT
NA	NA	TRBV7-6	TRBJ2-1	CASSPRNSNEQFF	TGTGCCAGCAGCCCCCGTAACTCGAATGAGCAGTTCTTC
NA	NA	TRBV11-2	TRBJ2-5	CASSRPPGETQYF	TGTGCCAGCAGCCGCCCGCCGGGTGAGACCCAGTACTTC
few	TRBD1	TRBV10-3	TRBJ2-2	CAITRDRENTGELFF	TGTGCCATCACTCGGGACAGGGAAAACACCGGGGAGCTGTTTTTT
few	NA	TRBV27	TRBJ2-7	CASSLLRAPGEQYF	TGTGCCAGCAGTTTACTACGGGCTCCGGGTGAGCAGTACTTC
NA	NA	TRBV29-1	TRBJ2-2	CSVEGPVGELFF	TGCAGCGTGGAGGGACCCGTGGGGGAGCTGTTTTTT
many	NA	TRBV15	TRBJ1-2	CATSREDQAILSHGYTF	TGTGCCACCAGCAGAGAAGATCAGGCAATATTGTCGCATGGCTACACCTTC
few	TRBD1	TRBV4-2	TRBJ2-4	CASSPTGKNIQYF	TGTGCCAGCAGCCCGACAGGGAAAAACATTCAGTACTTC
many	TRBD1	TRBV2	TRBJ2-7	CASSLPPSTGSSYEQYF	TGTGCCAGCAGTCTACCCCCTTCGACAGGGAGCTCCTACGAGCAGTACTTC
NA	NA	TRBV7-8	TRBJ2-1	CASSLGVEYNEQFF	TGTGCCAGCAGCTTAGGGGTCGAATACAATGAGCAGTTCTTC
many	TRBD1	TRBV29-1	TRBJ2-5	CSVDTGGHETQYF	TGCAGCGTAGATACAGGGGGACACGAGACCCAGTACTTC
NA	NA	TRBV20-1	TRBJ2-1	CSARRWGYNEQFF	TGCAGTGCTAGACGCTGGGGTTACAATGAGCAGTTCTTC
many	NA	TRBV4-1	TRBJ2-1	CASSQGSYNEQFF	TGTGCCAGCAGTCAAGGATCCTACAATGAGCAGTTCTTC
few	TRBD2	TRBV11-1	TRBJ2-1	CASSLFGLVGLAGRSYNEQFF	TGTGCCAGCAGCTTATTCGGTTTGGTCGGGCTAGCGGGAAGGTCCTACAATGAGCAGTTCTTC
NA	NA	TRBV29-1	TRBJ2-1	CSVVSGMSSINEQFF	TGCAGCGTTGTTTCCGGGATGAGTAGTATAAATGAGCAGTTCTTC
NA	NA	TRBV5-1	TRBJ1-1	CASSLATTEEAFF	TGCGCCAGCAGCTTGGCAACGACAGAAGAAGCTTTCTTT
few	NA	TRBV19	TRBJ2-1	CASSIEAASSYNEQFF	TGTGCCAGTAGTATCGAGGCGGCGAGCTCCTACAATGAGCAGTTCTTC
few	TRBD1	TRBV29-1	TRBJ2-1	CSVEANRDRALIF	TGCAGCGTTGAAGCCAACCGGGACAGGGCGTTGATCTTC
many	TRBD1	TRBV10-3	TRBJ1-2	CAISPDLTGYYGYTF	TGTGCCATCAGTCCCGATTTGACAGGGTACTATGGCTACACCTTC
NA	TRBD2	TRBV4-3	TRBJ2-1	CASSLGTSGVVGNEQFF	TGCGCCAGCAGCCTTGGGACTAGCGGGGTTGTAGGTAATGAGCAGTTCTTC
few	NA	TRBV21-1	TRBJ2-6	CASIQGPVAGANVLTF	TGTGCCAGCATACAGGGACCGGTAGCTGGGGCCAACGTCCTGACTTTC
once	TRBD2	TRBV3-1	TRBJ2-7	CASSKVVPSGGSSPYEQYF	TGTGCCAGCTCCAAAGTGGTCCCTTCGGGCGGGAGTTCGCCCTACGAGCAGTACTTC
NA	NA	TRBV27	TRBJ2-7	CASSLSGLTYELYF	TGTGCCAGCAGTTTATCGGGGCTTACCTACGAGCTGTACTTC
many	NA	TRBV25-1	TRBJ2-2	CASSVFSTGELFF	TGTGCCAGCAGTGTTTTCTCAACCGGGGAGCTGTTTTTT
NA	TRBD2	TRBV20-1	TRBJ2-5	CSARERLAVQEAQYF	TGCAGTGCTAGAGAGCGGCTAGCGGTCCAAGAGGCCCAGTACTTC
NA	TRBD2	TRBV29-1	TRBJ2-3	CSGSLAGFRDTQYF	TGCAGCGGCTCTTTAGCGGGGTTCCGAGATACGCAGTATTTT
NA	TRBD2	TRBV11-2	TRBJ2-2	CASSSPVLAVANTGELFF	TGTGCCAGCAGCTCGCCGGTACTAGCGGTCGCGAACACCGGGGAGCTGTTTTTT
many	TRBD2	TRBV29-1	TRBJ2-1	CSVEFSSGRAINEQFF	TGCAGCGTTGAATTCTCTAGCGGGAGGGCCATCAATGAGCAGTTCTTC
many	NA	TRBV5-1	TRBJ2-7	CASQQLGGLQAYEQYF	TGCGCCAGCCAGCAGTTGGGGGGGCTACAAGCCTACGAGCAGTACTTC
few	NA	TRBV4-2	TRBJ2-3	CASSQEAAVHTQYF	TGTGCCAGCAGCCAAGAGGCAGCAGTGCATACGCAGTATTTT
NA	NA	TRBV20-1	TRBJ2-7	CSARDQLAHEQYF	TGCAGTGCTAGAGATCAACTAGCCCACGAGCAGTACTTC
NA	NA	TRBV5-1	TRBJ2-5	CASSLEGGVETQYF	TGCGCCAGCAGCTTGGAGGGGGGAGTGGAGACCCAGTACTTC
NA	TRBD2	TRBV7-9	TRBJ2-1	CASSQISGTTYNEQFF	TGTGCCAGCAGCCAGATAAGCGGGACTACCTACAATGAGCAGTTCTTC